The subject of this entry is one T cell receptor (beta chain). The data belong to a study of blood T cell repertoires in COVID-19. Study-wide context: The origin of the acute and convalescent COVID-19 samples was the United States, Italy and Spain.

With 1 base removed from V and 1 base from J, the gap between germline ends came to 9 bases. The CDR3 totals 15 residues. Germline V gene sequence: CDR1 SNHLY, CDR2 FYNNEI. As processed by the authors: From reference gene primer amplification, estimates of nucleated cell counts were derived. TCRdb's copy holds only in-frame clones and misses some; the assay was immunoSEQ multiplex PCR. The V and J calls and the clone size are those of that table, but D and trimming were determined from the DNA. This table has about 74,000 clones, roughly 91% appearing once. This chain connects TRBV2 to TRBJ2-3; no definite D call. This clonotype was obtained from a woman aged 50 to 60 in a cohort sampled during active COVID-19. Sequenced: peripheral blood. CDR3 region: CASSEGGFRTDTQYF. CDR3 DNA: TGTGCCAGCAGTGAAGGAGGTTTCCGCACAGATACGCAGTATTTT.